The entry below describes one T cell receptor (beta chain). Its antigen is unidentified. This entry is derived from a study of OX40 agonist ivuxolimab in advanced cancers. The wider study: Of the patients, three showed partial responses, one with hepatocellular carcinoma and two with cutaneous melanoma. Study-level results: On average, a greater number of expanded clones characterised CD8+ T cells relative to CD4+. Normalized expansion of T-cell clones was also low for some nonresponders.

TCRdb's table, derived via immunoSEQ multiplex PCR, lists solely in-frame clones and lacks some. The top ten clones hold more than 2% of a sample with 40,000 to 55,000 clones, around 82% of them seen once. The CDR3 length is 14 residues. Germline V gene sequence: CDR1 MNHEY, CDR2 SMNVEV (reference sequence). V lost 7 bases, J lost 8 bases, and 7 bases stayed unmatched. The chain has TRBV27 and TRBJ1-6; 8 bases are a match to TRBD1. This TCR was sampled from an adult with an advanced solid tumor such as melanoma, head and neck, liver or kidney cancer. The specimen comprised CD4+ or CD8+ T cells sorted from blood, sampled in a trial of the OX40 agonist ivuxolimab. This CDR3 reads CASTSGTGYSPLHF. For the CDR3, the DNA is TGTGCCAGCACCTCCGGGACAGGTTATTCACCCCTCCACTTT.